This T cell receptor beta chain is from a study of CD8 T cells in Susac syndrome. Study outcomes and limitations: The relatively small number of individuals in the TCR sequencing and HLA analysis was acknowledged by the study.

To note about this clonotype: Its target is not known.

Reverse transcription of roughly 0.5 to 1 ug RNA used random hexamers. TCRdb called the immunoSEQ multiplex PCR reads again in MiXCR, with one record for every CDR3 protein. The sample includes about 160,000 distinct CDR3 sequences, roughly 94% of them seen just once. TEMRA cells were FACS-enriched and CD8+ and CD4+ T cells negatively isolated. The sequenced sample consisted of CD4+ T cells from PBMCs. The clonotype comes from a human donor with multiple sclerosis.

The CDR3, as DNA: TGTGCCAGCAGTCGTACGGGGGGTCTTTGGCAAGAGACCCAGTACTTC. Its translation: CASSRTGGLWQETQYF. V and J are TRBV27 and TRBJ2-5; 7 positions agree with TRBD2. Germline V lookup: CDR1 MNHEY, CDR2 SMNVEV (reference sequence). CDR3 length: 16 amino acids. V dropped 5 bases and J dropped 2; count of bases not matched to a gene: 11.